Reported below is one TCR beta chain. The PCR had 60 Vbeta and 13 Jbeta primers. Profiled with immunoSEQ multiplex PCR; TCRdb holds only in-frame clones, not every one. The sample consists of around 150,000 clones, less than 90% of them appearing once. This sample is drawn from a study of cytomegalovirus exposure and HLA in healthy donors. Germline V gene data show CDR1 as SGHVS and CDR2 as FQNEAQ. The length of the CDR3 is 18 residues. V was trimmed by 2 bases and J by 3 bases, leaving 20 bases between them. V and J are TRBV7-8 and TRBJ1-5; D uncertain. Sequences were obtained from PBMCs. The TCR originated in a boy between 2 and 10 years old in good health and CMV-seronegative. The DNA of the CDR3 is TGTGCCAGCAGCTTAATCCCACCGGGGAGGAGTGTCAATCAGCCCCAGCATTTT. Translated: CASSLIPPGRSVNQPQHF.